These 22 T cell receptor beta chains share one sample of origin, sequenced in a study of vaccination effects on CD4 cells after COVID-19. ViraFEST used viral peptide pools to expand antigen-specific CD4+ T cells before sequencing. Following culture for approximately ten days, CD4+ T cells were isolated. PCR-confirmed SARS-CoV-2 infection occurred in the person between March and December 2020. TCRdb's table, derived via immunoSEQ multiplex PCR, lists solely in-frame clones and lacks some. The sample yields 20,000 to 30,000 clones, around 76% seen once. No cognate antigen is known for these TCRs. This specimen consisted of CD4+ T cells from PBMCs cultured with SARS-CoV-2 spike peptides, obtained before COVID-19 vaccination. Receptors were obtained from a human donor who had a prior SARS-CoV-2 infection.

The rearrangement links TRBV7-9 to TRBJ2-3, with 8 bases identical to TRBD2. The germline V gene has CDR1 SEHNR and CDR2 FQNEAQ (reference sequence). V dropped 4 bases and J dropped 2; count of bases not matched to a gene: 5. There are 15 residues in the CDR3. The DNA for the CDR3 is TGTGCCAGCAGCTCACTAGCGGACGTCACAGATACGCAGTATTTT. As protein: CASSSLADVTDTQYF.

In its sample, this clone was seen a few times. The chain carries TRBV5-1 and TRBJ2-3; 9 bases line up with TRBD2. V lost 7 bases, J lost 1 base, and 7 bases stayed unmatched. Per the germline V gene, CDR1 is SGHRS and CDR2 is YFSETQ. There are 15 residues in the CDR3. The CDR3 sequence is CASGARGGGTDTQYF. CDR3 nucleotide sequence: TGCGCCAGCGGGGCGCGGGGGGGTGGCACAGATACGCAGTATTTT.

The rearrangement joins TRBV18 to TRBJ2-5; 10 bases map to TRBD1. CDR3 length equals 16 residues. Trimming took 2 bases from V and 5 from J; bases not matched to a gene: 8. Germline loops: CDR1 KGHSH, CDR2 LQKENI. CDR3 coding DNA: TGTGCCAGCTCACCAGCCGGGACAGGGGATTTCGAGACCCAGTACTTC. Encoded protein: CASSPAGTGDFETQYF.

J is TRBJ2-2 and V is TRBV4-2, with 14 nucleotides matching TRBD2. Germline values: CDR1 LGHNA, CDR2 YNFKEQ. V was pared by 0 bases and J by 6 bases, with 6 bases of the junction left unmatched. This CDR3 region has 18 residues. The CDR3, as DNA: TGTGCCAGCAGCCAAGAAGGGACTAGCGGGAGTATGGCCGGGGAGCTGTTTTTT. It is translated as CASSQEGTSGSMAGELFF.

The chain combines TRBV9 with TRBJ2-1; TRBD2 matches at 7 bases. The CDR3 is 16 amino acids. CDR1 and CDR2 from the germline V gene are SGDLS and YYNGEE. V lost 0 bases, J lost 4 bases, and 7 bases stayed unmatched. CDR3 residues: CASSVDLAADYNEQFF. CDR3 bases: TGTGCCAGCAGCGTAGACCTAGCGGCCGATTACAATGAGCAGTTCTTC. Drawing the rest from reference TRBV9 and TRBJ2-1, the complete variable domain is DSGVTQTPKHLITATGQRVTLRCSPRSGDLSVYWYQQSLDQGLQFLIQYYNGEERAKGNILERFSAQQFPDLHSELNLSSLELGDSALYFCASSVDLAADYNEQFFGPGTRLTVL.

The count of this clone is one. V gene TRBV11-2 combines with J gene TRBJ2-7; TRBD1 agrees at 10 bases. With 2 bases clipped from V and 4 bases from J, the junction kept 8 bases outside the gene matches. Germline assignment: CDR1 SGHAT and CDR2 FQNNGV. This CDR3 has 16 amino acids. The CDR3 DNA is TGTGCCAGCAGCTTATTGGGAACGGGACAGGGGTACGAGCAGTACTTC. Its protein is CASSLLGTGQGYEQYF. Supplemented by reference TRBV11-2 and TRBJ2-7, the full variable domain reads EAGVAQSPRYKIIEKRQSVAFWCNPISGHATLYWYQQILGQGPKLLIQFQNNGVVDDSQLPKDRFSAERLKGVDSTLKIQPAKLEDSAVYLCASSLLGTGQGYEQYFGPGTRLTVT.

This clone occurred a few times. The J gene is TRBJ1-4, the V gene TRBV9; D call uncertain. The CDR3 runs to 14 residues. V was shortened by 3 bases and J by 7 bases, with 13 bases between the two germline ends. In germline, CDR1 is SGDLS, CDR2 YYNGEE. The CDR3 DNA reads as TGTGCCAGCAGCGAGGGAGTATCCCTTGAAAAACTGTTTTTT. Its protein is CASSEGVSLEKLFF.

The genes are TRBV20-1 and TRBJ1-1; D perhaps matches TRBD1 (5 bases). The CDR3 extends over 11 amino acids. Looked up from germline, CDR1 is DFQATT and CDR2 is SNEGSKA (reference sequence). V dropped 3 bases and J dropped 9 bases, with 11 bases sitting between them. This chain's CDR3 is CSASLAGKAFF. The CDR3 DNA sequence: TGCAGTGCTAGTTTAGCAGGGAAAGCTTTCTTT.

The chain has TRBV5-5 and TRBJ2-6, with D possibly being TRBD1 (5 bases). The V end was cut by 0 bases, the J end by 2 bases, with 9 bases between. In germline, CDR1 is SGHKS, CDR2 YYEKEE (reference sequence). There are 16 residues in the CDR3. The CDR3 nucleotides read TGTGCCAGCAGCTTGGGTTGGGGCGCTGGGGCCAACGTCCTGACTTTC. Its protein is CASSLGWGAGANVLTF.

In DNA form, the CDR3 reads TGTGCCAGCATTAGCGGGGGGGGAGATACGCAGTATTTT. Translating it yields CASISGGGDTQYF. The V call is TRBV2, the J call TRBJ2-3, with TRBD2 identical over 11 bases. CDR1 and CDR2 from the germline V gene are SNHLY and FYNNEI. The V segment lost 7 bases and the J segment 5 bases; nucleotides outside the gene matches: 2. This CDR3 region has 13 residues.

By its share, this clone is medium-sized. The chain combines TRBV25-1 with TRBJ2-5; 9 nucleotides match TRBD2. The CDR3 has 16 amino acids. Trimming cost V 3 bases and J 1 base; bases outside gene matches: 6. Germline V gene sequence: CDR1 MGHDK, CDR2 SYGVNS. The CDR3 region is CASSDSGLAVQETQYF. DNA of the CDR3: TGTGCCAGCAGTGACTCGGGACTAGCCGTCCAAGAGACCCAGTACTTC.

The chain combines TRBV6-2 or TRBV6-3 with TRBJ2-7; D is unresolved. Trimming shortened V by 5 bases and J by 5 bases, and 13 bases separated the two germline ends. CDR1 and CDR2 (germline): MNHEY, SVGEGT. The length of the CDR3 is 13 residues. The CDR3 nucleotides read TGTGCCAGCAGTAGCCGCAACCGCGACGAGCAGTACTTC. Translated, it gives CASSSRNRDEQYF.

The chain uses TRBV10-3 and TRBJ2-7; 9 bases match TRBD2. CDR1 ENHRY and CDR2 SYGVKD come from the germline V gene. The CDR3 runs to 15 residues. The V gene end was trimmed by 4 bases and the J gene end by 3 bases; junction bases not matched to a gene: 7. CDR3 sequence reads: CAISAGVAGVYEQYF. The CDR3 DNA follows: TGTGCCATCAGTGCGGGAGTAGCGGGGGTCTACGAGCAGTACTTC.

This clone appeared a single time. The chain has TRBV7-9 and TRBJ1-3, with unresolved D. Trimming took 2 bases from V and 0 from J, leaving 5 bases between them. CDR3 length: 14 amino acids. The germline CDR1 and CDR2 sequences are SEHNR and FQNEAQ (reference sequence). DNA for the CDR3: TGTGCCAGCAGCTTAACCACCTCTGGAAACACCATATATTTT. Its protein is CASSLTTSGNTIYF.

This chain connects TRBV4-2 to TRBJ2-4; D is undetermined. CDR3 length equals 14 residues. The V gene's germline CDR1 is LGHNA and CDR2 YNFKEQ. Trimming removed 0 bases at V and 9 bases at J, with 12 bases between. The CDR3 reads CASSQDRPKAIQYF. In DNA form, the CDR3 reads TGTGCCAGCAGCCAAGATCGGCCGAAAGCCATTCAGTACTTC.

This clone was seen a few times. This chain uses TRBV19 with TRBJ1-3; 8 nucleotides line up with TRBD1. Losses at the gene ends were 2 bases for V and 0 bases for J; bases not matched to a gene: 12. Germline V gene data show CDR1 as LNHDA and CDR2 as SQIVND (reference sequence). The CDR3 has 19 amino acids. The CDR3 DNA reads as TGTGCCAGTAGTATAAGGCAGGGGGCCCCAGTCCTCTCTGGAAACACCATATATTTT. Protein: CASSIRQGAPVLSGNTIYF.

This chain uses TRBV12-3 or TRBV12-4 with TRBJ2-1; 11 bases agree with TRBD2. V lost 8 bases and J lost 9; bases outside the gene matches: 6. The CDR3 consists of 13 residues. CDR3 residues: CASLSGGAAEQFF. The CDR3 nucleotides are TGTGCCAGCCTTAGCGGGGGGGCGGCTGAGCAGTTCTTC.

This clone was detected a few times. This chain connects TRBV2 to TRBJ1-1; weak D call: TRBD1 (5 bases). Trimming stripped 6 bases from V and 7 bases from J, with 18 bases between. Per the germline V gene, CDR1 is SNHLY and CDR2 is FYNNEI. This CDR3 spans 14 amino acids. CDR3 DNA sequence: TGTGCCAGCAGACTGAGGTCCCAGGGAGATGAAGCTTTCTTT. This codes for CASRLRSQGDEAFF.

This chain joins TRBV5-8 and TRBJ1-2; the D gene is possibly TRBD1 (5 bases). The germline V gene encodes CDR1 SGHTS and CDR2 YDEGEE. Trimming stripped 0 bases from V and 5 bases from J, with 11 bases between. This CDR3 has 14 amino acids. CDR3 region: CASSLAGVRYGYTF. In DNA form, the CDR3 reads TGTGCCAGCAGCTTGGCGGGGGTCCGATATGGCTACACCTTC.

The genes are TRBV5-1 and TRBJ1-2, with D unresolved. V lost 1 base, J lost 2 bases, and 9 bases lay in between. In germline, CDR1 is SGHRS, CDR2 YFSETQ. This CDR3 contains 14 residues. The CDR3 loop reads CASSLNLDNYGYTF. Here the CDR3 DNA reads TGCGCCAGCAGCTTGAACCTGGACAACTATGGCTACACCTTC.

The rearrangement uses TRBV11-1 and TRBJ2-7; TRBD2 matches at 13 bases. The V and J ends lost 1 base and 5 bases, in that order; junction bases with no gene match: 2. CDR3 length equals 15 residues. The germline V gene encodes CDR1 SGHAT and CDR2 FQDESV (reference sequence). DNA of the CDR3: TGTGCCAGCAGCTTAGAGGGACTAGCGGGAAACGAGCAGTACTTC. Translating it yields CASSLEGLAGNEQYF.

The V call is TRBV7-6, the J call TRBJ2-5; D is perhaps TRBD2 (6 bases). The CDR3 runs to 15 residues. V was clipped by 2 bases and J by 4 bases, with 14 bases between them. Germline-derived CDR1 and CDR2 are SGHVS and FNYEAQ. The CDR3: CASSLWHGSGETQYF. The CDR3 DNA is TGTGCCAGCAGCTTATGGCACGGTAGCGGAGAGACCCAGTACTTC. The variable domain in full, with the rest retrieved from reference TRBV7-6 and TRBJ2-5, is GAGVSQSPRYKVTKRGQDVALRCDPISGHVSLYWYRQALGQGPEFLTYFNYEAQQDKSGLPNDRFSAERPEGSISTLTIQRTEQRDSAMYRCASSLWHGSGETQYFGPGTRLLVL.